The 14 T cell receptor beta chains reported below all come from one sample, sequenced in a study of blood T cell repertoires in COVID-19. The method was immunoSEQ multiplex PCR; TCRdb's version includes in-frame clones alone and lacks a portion of them. The table includes 95,000 to 100,000 clones, approximately 84% detected once. The material sequenced was peripheral blood. These receptors were obtained from a woman aged 55-69 years with acute or convalescent COVID-19.

This clone was observed many times. The chain combines TRBV6-5 with TRBJ1-2, with a tentative D call TRBD1 (5 bases). Per germline, CDR1 MNHEY and CDR2 SVGAGI. The CDR3 is 12 amino acids. Deletions cut 2 bases from V and 5 bases from J, with 6 bases between. The DNA of the CDR3 is TGTGCCAGCAGTTACGGGGGGTATGGCTACACCTTC. Translated, it gives CASSYGGYGYTF.

The V call is TRBV28, the J call TRBJ2-7, with D maybe TRBD2 (6 bases). The CDR3 spans 12 residues. V shed 5 bases and J shed 3 bases, with 8 bases lying between them. Germline V CDR1 and CDR2: MDHEN, SYDVKM. The CDR3 spells CASSRGIYEQYF. CDR3 DNA sequence: TGTGCCAGCAGTCGGGGGATCTACGAGCAGTACTTC.

This chain joins TRBV2 and TRBJ1-1; TRBD1 agrees at 9 bases. With 6 bases clipped from V and 10 bases from J, the junction kept 3 bases outside the gene matches. Germline V lookup: CDR1 SNHLY, CDR2 FYNNEI. The CDR3 loop spans 11 amino acids. Written as DNA, the CDR3 is TGTGCCAGCAGGACAGGGGGGGGAGCTTTCTTT. Translated, it gives CASRTGGGAFF.

This clone was recorded a few times. The chain has TRBV2 and TRBJ1-4, with D possibly TRBD1 on 5 matching bases. The germline V and J ends were trimmed by 8 bases and 0 bases, with 13 bases remaining between them. The CDR3 length is 15 residues. Germline V gives CDR1 SNHLY, CDR2 FYNNEI. CDR3 DNA: TGTGCCAGCGGGGTCGGACACTCAACTAATGAAAAACTGTTTTTT. Its translation: CASGVGHSTNEKLFF.

The V and J genes are TRBV2 and TRBJ2-3, with 15 bases that match TRBD2. The CDR3 consists of 21 residues. Trimming removed 2 bases from V and 6 bases from J; junction bases left unmatched: 18. Germline V gene lookup returns CDR1 SNHLY and CDR2 FYNNEI. Here the CDR3 DNA reads TGTGCCAGCAGTGAATTCCCTTGTTATAGGACTAGCGGGGGGGCCATCGATACGCAGTATTTT. Translation: CASSEFPCYRTSGGAIDTQYF.

This chain uses TRBV5-8 with TRBJ1-5, with TRBD1 identical over 7 bases. The germline V gene encodes CDR1 SGHTS and CDR2 YDEGEE. V lost 2 bases, J lost 5 bases, and 13 bases stayed unmatched. This CDR3 region has 17 residues. The CDR3 spells CASSLGFGTDRYQPQHF. The CDR3 DNA reads TGTGCCAGCAGCTTAGGATTCGGGACAGACCGGTATCAGCCCCAGCATTTT.

CDR3 coding DNA: TGCAGTGCTAGTGAGTCAGGGAACGGCTACACCTTC. Amino acid sequence: CSASESGNGYTF. The chain recombines TRBV20-1 with TRBJ1-2; a possible D gene is TRBD1 (5 bases). The germline V and J ends were trimmed by 3 bases and 8 bases, with 13 bases remaining between them. The length of the CDR3 is 12 residues. Germline CDR1 is DFQATT and CDR2 is SNEGSKA (reference sequence).

This clone was recorded only once. The V and J genes are TRBV5-1 and TRBJ2-1; 13 nucleotides line up with TRBD2. J was trimmed by 2 bases and V by 3 bases; bases with no gene match: 2. This CDR3 has 16 amino acids. Germline CDR1 SGHRS, CDR2 YFSETQ. The CDR3 DNA reads as TGCGCCAGCAGCTCGGGACTAGCGGGGACCTACAATGAGCAGTTCTTC. Amino acids: CASSSGLAGTYNEQFF.

The chain couples TRBV2 to TRBJ1-2, with D perhaps TRBD1 (6 bases). CDR1 is SNHLY and CDR2 is FYNNEI in the germline V gene. This CDR3 has 14 amino acids. V was shortened by 6 bases and J by 8 bases, with 19 bases between the two germline ends. The CDR3 sequence: CASSLTQTGQGYTF. CDR3 sequence (DNA): TGTGCCAGCAGCCTCACACAAACAGGGCAGGGCTACACCTTC.

The rearrangement uses TRBV4-3 and TRBJ2-5; D call uncertain. Trimming removed 0 bases from V and 4 bases from J, with 6 bases in between. Germline CDR1 and CDR2: LGHNA and YSLEER. The CDR3 extends over 13 amino acids. CDR3 residues: CASSQDIRETQYF. CDR3 bases: TGCGCCAGCAGCCAAGATATCCGAGAGACCCAGTACTTC.

This rearrangement joins TRBV4-1 to TRBJ1-1; no definite D call. V lost 2 bases and J lost 9, with 13 bases in between. The CDR3 loop spans 13 amino acids. Germline assignment: CDR1 MGHRA and CDR2 YSYEKL. CDR3 nucleotides: TGCGCCAGCAGCCAACTCCTCCGGGAGAAAGCTTTCTTT. It codes for CASSQLLREKAFF.

The genes are TRBV10-2 and TRBJ1-5; TRBD1 might be the D (6 bases). This CDR3 region has 14 residues. Trimming took off 6 bases at V and 7 bases at J, with 16 bases between the two ends. Germline lookup yields CDR1 WSHSY and CDR2 SAAADI. CDR3 coding DNA: TGCGCCAGCAGGACCGAGTCAGGGGACCAGCCCCAGCATTTT. It is translated as CASRTESGDQPQHF.

CDR3 nucleotides: TGCGCCAGCAGCTGGACGGCAGGGGGCACGAACACTGAAGCTTTCTTT. Protein: CASSWTAGGTNTEAFF. This chain links TRBV5-1 with TRBJ1-1, with 8 bases matching TRBD1. V lost 3 bases to trimming and J lost 1 base; unmatched junction nucleotides: 8. In germline, CDR1 is SGHRS, CDR2 YFSETQ. There are 16 residues in the CDR3. The full variable domain, rest sourced from reference TRBV5-1 and TRBJ1-1, is KAGVTQTPRYLIKTRGQQVTLSCSPISGHRSVSWYQQTPGQGLQFLFEYFSETQRNKGNFPGRFSGRQFSNSRSEMNVSTLELGDSALYLCASSWTAGGTNTEAFFGQGTRLTVV.

There are a few counts of this clone. This chain connects TRBV4-1 to TRBJ1-6; tentative D call: TRBD1 (6 bases). Between the trimmed V and J ends, which lost 0 bases and 9 bases, there was a span of 12 bases. CDR1 MGHRA and CDR2 YSYEKL come from the germline V gene. The CDR3 has 15 amino acids. The CDR3: CASSQDGGAASPLHF. CDR3 nucleotide sequence: TGCGCCAGCAGCCAAGATGGGGGGGCGGCTTCACCCCTCCACTTT.